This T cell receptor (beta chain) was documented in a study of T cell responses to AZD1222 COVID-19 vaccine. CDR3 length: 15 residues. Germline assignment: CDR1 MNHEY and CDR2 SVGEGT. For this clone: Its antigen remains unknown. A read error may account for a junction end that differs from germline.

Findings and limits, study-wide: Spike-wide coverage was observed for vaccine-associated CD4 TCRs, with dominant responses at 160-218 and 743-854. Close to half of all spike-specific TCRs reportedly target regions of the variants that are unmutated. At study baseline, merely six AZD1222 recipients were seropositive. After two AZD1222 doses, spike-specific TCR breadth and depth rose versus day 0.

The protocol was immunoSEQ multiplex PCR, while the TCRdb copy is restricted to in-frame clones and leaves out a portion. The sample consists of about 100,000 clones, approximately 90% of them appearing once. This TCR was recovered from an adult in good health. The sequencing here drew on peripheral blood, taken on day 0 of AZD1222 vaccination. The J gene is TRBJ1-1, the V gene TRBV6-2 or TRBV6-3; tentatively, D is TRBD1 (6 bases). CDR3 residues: CASSPFPPGTGQGGF. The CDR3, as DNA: TGTGCCAGCAGTCCCTTTCCACCGGGTACAGGCCAAGGGGGTTTT.